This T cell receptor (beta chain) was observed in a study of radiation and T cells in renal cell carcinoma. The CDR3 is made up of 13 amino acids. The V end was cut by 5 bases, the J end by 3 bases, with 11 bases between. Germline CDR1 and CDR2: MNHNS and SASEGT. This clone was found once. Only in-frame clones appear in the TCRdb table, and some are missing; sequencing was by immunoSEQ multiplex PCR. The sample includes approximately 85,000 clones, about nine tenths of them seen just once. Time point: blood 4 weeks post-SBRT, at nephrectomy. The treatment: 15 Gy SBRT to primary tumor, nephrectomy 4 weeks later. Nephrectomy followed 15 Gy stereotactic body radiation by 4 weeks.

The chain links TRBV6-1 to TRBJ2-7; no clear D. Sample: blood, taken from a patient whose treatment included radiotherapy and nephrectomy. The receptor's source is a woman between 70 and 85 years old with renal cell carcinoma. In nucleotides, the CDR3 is TGTGCCAGCAGTACCCAGACGTTCTACGAGCAGTACTTC. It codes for CASSTQTFYEQYF.